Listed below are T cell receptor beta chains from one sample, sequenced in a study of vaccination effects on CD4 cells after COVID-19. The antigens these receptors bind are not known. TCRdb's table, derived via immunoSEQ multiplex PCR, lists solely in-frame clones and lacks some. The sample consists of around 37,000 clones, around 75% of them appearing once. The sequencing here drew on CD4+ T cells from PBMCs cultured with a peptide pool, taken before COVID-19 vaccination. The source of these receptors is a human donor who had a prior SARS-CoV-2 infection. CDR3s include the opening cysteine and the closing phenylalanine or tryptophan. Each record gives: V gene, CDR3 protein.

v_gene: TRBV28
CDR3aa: CASYPGGLHTEAFF

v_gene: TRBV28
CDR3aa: CASSLSASNQPQHF

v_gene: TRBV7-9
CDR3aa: CASSLVQGLLSGANVLTF

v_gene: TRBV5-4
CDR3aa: CASSSIGGYNEQFF

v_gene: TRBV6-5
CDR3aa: CASRDQMWETQYF

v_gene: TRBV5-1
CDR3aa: CASSLTGVRDTQYF

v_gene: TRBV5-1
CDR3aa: CASSPLAGTSYEQYF

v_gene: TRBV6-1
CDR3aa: CASSEGYGNQPQHF

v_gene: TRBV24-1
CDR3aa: CATSDLQAGKETQYF

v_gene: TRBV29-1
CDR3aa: CSVEGGRTEAFF

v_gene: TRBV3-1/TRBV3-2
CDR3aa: CASSQVWGEWEDTQYF

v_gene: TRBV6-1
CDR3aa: CASSEVAGSNQPQHF

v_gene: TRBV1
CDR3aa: CTSRPRGLHKTYNEQFF

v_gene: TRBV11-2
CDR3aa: CASSSTQSGNTIYF

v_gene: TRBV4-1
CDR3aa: CASSHPFSLERETQYF

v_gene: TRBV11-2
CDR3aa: CASSLGVRVYEQYF

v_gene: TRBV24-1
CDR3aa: CATSDFVDDRGGTDTQYF

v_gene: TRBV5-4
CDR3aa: CASSSALRRAGDNEQFF

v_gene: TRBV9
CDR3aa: CASSVGTAQETQYF

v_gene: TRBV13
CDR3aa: CASRQTNTDTQYF

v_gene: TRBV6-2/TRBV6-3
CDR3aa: CASSYSTSGRPETQYF

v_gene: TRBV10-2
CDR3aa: CASTDRGPKGAFF

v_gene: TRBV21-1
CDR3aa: CASSKGDEQTQYF

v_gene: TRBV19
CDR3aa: CASSLRGGEGGYTF

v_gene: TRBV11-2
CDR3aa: CASSLGLAGVINEQFF

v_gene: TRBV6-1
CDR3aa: CASSEPGELSLGGYTF

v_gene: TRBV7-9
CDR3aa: CASARGRETQYF

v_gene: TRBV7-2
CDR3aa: CASSWLGHVAYEQYF

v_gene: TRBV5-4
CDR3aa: CASSSRGQNYGYTF

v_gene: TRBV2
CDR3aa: CATAWAPAGELFF

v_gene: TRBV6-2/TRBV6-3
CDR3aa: CASSRDSGSYEQYF